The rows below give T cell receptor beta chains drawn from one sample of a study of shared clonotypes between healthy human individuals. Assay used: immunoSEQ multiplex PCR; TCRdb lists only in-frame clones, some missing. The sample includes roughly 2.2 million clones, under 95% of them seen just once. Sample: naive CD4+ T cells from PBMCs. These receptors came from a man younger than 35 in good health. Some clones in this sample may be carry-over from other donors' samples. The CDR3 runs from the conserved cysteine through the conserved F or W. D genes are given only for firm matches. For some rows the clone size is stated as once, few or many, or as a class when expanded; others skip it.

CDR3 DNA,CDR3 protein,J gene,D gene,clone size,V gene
TGTGCCAGCAGTCCCGGGAGGGTCCTAGCGAGTAGCACAGATACGCAGTATTTT,CASSPGRVLASSTDTQYF,TRBJ2-3,TRBD2,NA,TRBV27
TGTGCCAGCAGCGAGCGAAGACTAGCCAGCACAGATACGCAGTATTTT,CASSERRLASTDTQYF,TRBJ2-3,TRBD2,NA,TRBV2
TGTGCCAGCAGCGCGTTAGGGAGTAGCACCGGGGAGCTGTTTTTT,CASSALGSSTGELFF,TRBJ2-2,NA,once,TRBV7-3
TGTGCCAGTAGTATATGGGCAGAAGAAAAACTGTTTTTT,CASSIWAEEKLFF,TRBJ1-4,NA,NA,TRBV19
TGTGCCAACAGACTTCTAGCTAACACCGGGGAGCTGTTTTTT,CANRLLANTGELFF,TRBJ2-2,NA,NA,TRBV7-2
TGTGCCAGCAGACACCTATACCAAGAGACCCAGTACTTC,CASRHLYQETQYF,TRBJ2-5,NA,NA,TRBV7-9
TGTGCCAGCAGCTTATTGGTCGGGACAGAGGCTGAAGCTTTCTTT,CASSLLVGTEAEAFF,TRBJ1-1,TRBD1,NA,TRBV7-2
TGTGCCAGCTCAGGATCCGGCACTGAAGCTTTCTTT,CASSGSGTEAFF,TRBJ1-1,NA,few,TRBV18
TGCGCCAGCAGCTTGGAACTAGCGGGCAAGCAGTACTTC,CASSLELAGKQYF,TRBJ2-7,TRBD2,NA,TRBV5-1
TGTGCCAGCAGCCCAACAGGAGTGGCGGAGCAGTTCTTC,CASSPTGVAEQFF,TRBJ2-1,NA,NA,TRBV9
TGTGCCAGTAGTATCGGGGCCCAAGAGACCCAGTACTTC,CASSIGAQETQYF,TRBJ2-5,NA,NA,TRBV19
TGTGCCAGCAGCTTGGTGGGCGGGGGCTCCTACGAGCAGTACTTC,CASSLVGGGSYEQYF,TRBJ2-7,TRBD2,NA,TRBV5-6
TGCGCCAGCAGCCAGGGGCTGTTTTATGGCTACACCTTC,CASSQGLFYGYTF,TRBJ1-2,NA,NA,TRBV4-1
TGTGCCAGCAGCGCACTAGCGGGAGGATCCTACGAGCAGTACTTC,CASSALAGGSYEQYF,TRBJ2-7,TRBD2,NA,TRBV6-5
TGCGCCAGCAGCCAAGATGGGGCCCCCCGAGATACGCAGTATTTT,CASSQDGAPRDTQYF,TRBJ2-3,NA,NA,TRBV4-1
TGTGCCAGCAGCTTGGTAGAGGATACGCAGTATTTT,CASSLVEDTQYF,TRBJ2-3,NA,NA,TRBV5-6
TGTGCCTGGAGGGGAGGGGGAAGAGAGCGTAACTATGGCTACACCTTC,CAWRGGGRERNYGYTF,TRBJ1-2,NA,NA,TRBV30
TGTGCCAGCAGTTACTCTCGGGGAACCGCCAAAAACATTCAGTACTTC,CASSYSRGTAKNIQYF,TRBJ2-4,NA,NA,TRBV6-5
TGTGCCTGCACTACGAGGGGGAAGGGAGATAATGAAAAACTGTTTTTT,CACTTRGKGDNEKLFF,TRBJ1-4,NA,few,TRBV30
TGTGCCAGCAGCTTGGAGACTAGCGGACTTAATACGCAGTATTTT,CASSLETSGLNTQYF,TRBJ2-3,TRBD2,NA,TRBV5-4